Shown below are 24 T cell receptor beta chains from a single sample sequenced in a study of T-cell memory formation after mild COVID-19. MiXCR, run by TCRdb on the 5' RACE reads, gives a single entry per CDR3 protein. Among roughly 99,000 distinct CDR3 sequences listed, approximately 15% were seen once. The source material was PBMCs or a T cell subset sorted from them (not recorded which). The receptors stem from a young man who had mild COVID-19 (a few samples of this study predate the infection). Cell type and time point are not known.

This clonotype was found many times. The chain links TRBV11-2 to TRBJ2-7, with D perhaps TRBD1 (6 bases). The CDR3 has 14 amino acids. The germline V gene has CDR1 SGHAT and CDR2 FQNNGV. V was pared by 5 bases and J by 1 base, with 12 bases between. The CDR3 spells CASSQPTGSYEQYF. For the CDR3, the DNA is TGTGCCAGCAGCCAACCGACAGGATCCTACGAGCAGTACTTC.

V gene TRBV6-1 combines with J gene TRBJ2-7; D could derive from TRBD1 or TRBD2 (5 bases each). Trimming took off 0 bases at V and 9 bases at J, with 18 bases between the two ends. CDR3 size: 15 residues. Germline V gene lookup returns CDR1 MNHNS and CDR2 SASEGT. CDR3 in DNA: TGTGCCAGCAGTGAAGCGAATACCGGGGCTTGGGGGCAGTACGTC. Protein: CASSEANTGAWGQYV.

The chain is built from TRBV11-2 and TRBJ2-7; D is unclear. In germline, CDR1 is SGHAT, CDR2 FQNNGV. The V end lost 2 bases, the J end lost 4 bases, and 3 bases lay between the germline ends. CDR3 length: 11 residues. The CDR3 loop reads CASSLTYEQYV. The CDR3 DNA follows: TGTGCCAGCAGCTTAACTTACGAGCAGTACGTC.

V and J are TRBV15 and TRBJ2-7, with D perhaps matching TRBD2 (6 bases). The CDR3 extends over 15 amino acids. In germline, CDR1 is LNHNV, CDR2 YYDKDF (reference sequence). V shed 3 bases and J shed 2 bases, with 14 bases lying between them. The CDR3 sequence is CATSSRGTDAYEQYF. DNA for the CDR3: TGTGCCACCAGCAGCCGCGGGACGGACGCCTACGAGCAGTACTTC.

This clonotype has more than one count but fewer than ten. The genes are TRBV6-6 and TRBJ1-5, with D possibly matching TRBD1 (6 bases). The length of the CDR3 is 16 residues. The ends were cut back, 4 bases at V and 1 base at J, with 14 bases in the middle. The germline gives CDR1 MNHNY, CDR2 SVGAGI (reference sequence). The CDR3 region is CASSSTGGGSNQPQHF. For the CDR3, the DNA is TGTGCCAGCAGTTCAACAGGAGGGGGAAGCAATCAGCCCCAGCATTTT.

This clonotype was seen more than once but under ten times. The J gene is TRBJ1-2, the V gene TRBV29-1, with 7 nucleotides matching TRBD1. CDR3 size: 15 residues. Germline CDR1 and CDR2: SQVTM and ANQGSEA. The junction had 10 bases not matched to a gene; V was cut back by 6 bases and J by 0 bases. CDR3 in DNA: TGCAGCGTGTCCACACAGGGGCTCCCTAACTATGGCTACACCTTC. The encoded protein is CSVSTQGLPNYGYTF. The entire variable domain, with the rest obtained from reference TRBV29-1 and TRBJ1-2, is as follows: SAVISQKPSRDICQRGTSLTIQCQVDSQVTMMFWYRQQPGQSLTLIATANQGSEATYESGFVIDKFPISRPNLTFSTLTVSNMSPEDSSIYLCSVSTQGLPNYGYTFGSGTRLTVV.

This chain uses TRBV27 with TRBJ2-7; 7 positions match TRBD2. J was trimmed by 3 bases and V by 4 bases; bases with no gene match: 9. The germline V gene has CDR1 MNHEY and CDR2 SMNVEV (reference sequence). CDR3 size: 15 residues. The CDR3 region has the DNA TGTGCCAGCAGTTCCTCTAGCGGCCTCTTCTACGAGCAGTACTTC. It yields the protein CASSSSSGLFYEQYF.

This clonotype was seen ten or more times. The rearrangement joins TRBV7-8 to TRBJ1-5; TRBD1 is a possible D gene (5 bases). The germline CDR1 and CDR2 sequences are SGHVS and FQNEAQ. The CDR3 has 16 amino acids. Trimming removed 5 bases at V and 0 bases at J, with 14 bases between. The CDR3 loop is CASSPYGGVSNQPQHF. DNA of the CDR3: TGTGCCAGCAGCCCCTACGGAGGGGTTAGCAATCAGCCCCAGCATTTT.

The genes are TRBV12-3 or TRBV12-4 and TRBJ1-1, with D perhaps matching TRBD1 (5 bases). The V gene lost 1 base and the J gene lost 1 base, with 16 bases spanning the gap. CDR3 length: 17 amino acids. This CDR3 reads CASSLGGILGWNTEAFF. The CDR3, as DNA: TGTGCCAGCAGTTTAGGGGGGATCCTGGGGTGGAACACTGAAGCTTTCTTT.

The V and J genes are TRBV9 and TRBJ1-3; perhaps TRBD1 as D (6 bases). The CDR3 sequence is 15 residues long. Germline loops: CDR1 SGDLS, CDR2 YYNGEE. Trimming cost V 3 bases and J 1 base, with 11 bases left between them. The CDR3 loop is CASSEQGGSGNTIYF. In DNA, the CDR3 is TGTGCCAGCAGCGAGCAAGGGGGATCTGGAAACACCATATATTTT.

The gene calls are TRBV5-5 and TRBJ2-1; D gene unclear. Trimming removed 4 bases at V and 5 bases at J, with 16 bases between. CDR1 is SGHKS and CDR2 is YYEKEE in the germline V gene (reference sequence). This CDR3 contains 15 residues. CDR3 in amino acids: CASSGIGRANNEQFF. The CDR3, as DNA: TGTGCCAGCAGCGGGATCGGAAGGGCGAACAATGAGCAGTTCTTC.

This clonotype has more than one count but fewer than ten. This chain links TRBV20-1 with TRBJ1-5, with TRBD1 as a possible D gene (6 bases). V lost 3 bases and J 4 bases, leaving 13 bases between the germline ends. Germline loops: CDR1 DFQATT, CDR2 SNEGSKA (reference sequence). The CDR3 extends over 14 amino acids. CDR3 residues: CSASPYRENQPQHF. For the CDR3, the DNA is TGCAGTGCTAGTCCTTACAGGGAGAATCAGCCCCAGCATTTT.

The rearrangement joins TRBV7-9 to TRBJ2-2; 7 bases match TRBD1. This CDR3 is built from 15 residues. V was pared by 1 base and J by 3 bases, with 2 bases of the junction left unmatched. In germline, CDR1 is SEHNR, CDR2 FQNEAQ (reference sequence). CDR3 nucleotide sequence: TGTGCCAGCAGCTTAGAGGGACAGTACACCGGGGAGCTGTTTTTT. It codes for CASSLEGQYTGELFF.

This clonotype was recorded a few times. The chain employs TRBV13 and TRBJ2-5; D gene uncertain. CDR1 and CDR2 (germline): PRHDT, FYEKMQ (reference sequence). Trimming took off 5 bases at V and 5 bases at J, with 18 bases between the two ends. This CDR3 comprises 15 residues. CDR3 residues: CASSISRGRWETQYF. DNA of the CDR3: TGTGCCAGCAGCATCTCCCGAGGCAGGTGGGAGACCCAGTACTTC.

In its sample, this clonotype was seen a few times. The chain links TRBV6-6 to TRBJ2-7; D is possibly TRBD1 (5 bases). V dropped 2 bases and J dropped 6 bases, with 11 bases sitting between them. Germline V gene data show CDR1 as MNHNY and CDR2 as SVGAGI (reference sequence). The CDR3 spans 13 residues. CDR3 loop: CASSYGSGSEQYV. The CDR3 DNA reads as TGTGCCAGCAGTTACGGTTCAGGGTCCGAGCAGTACGTC.

The rearrangement joins TRBV9 to TRBJ2-5; 9 nucleotides agree with TRBD1. This CDR3 is built from 17 residues. The germline V gene encodes CDR1 SGDLS and CDR2 YYNGEE. After removal of 6 bases from V and 5 bases from J, the junction contained 17 bases not matched to a gene. CDR3 nucleotides: TGTGCCAGCATCCGATCCGGGACAGGGACCATAAAGGAGACCCAGTACTTC. Amino acid sequence: CASIRSGTGTIKETQYF.

The chain links TRBV2 to TRBJ2-7; D not certain. The CDR3 runs to 12 residues. The ends were cut back, 4 bases at V and 2 bases at J, with 6 bases in the middle. Germline-derived CDR1 and CDR2 are SNHLY and FYNNEI. CDR3 in DNA: TGTGCCAGCAGTGGTCGGCCCTACGAGCAGTACTTC. Encoded protein: CASSGRPYEQYF. The full variable domain, completed using reference TRBV2 and TRBJ2-7, is EPEVTQTPSHQVTQMGQEVILRCVPISNHLYFYWYRQILGQKVEFLVSFYNNEISEKSEIFDDQFSVERPDGSNFTLKIRSTKLEDSAMYFCASSGRPYEQYFGPGTRLTVT.

The table lists this clonotype with a few counts. The chain has TRBV19 and TRBJ2-3; 8 positions agree with TRBD2. This CDR3 region has 16 residues. Per the germline V gene, CDR1 is LNHDA and CDR2 is SQIVND (reference sequence). After removal of 2 bases from V and 0 bases from J, the junction contained 4 bases not matched to a gene. The CDR3 protein is CASSISGLGSTDTQYF. CDR3 in DNA: TGTGCCAGTAGTATATCGGGACTAGGAAGCACAGATACGCAGTATTTT.

The rearrangement uses TRBV6-4 and TRBJ2-6; maybe TRBD2 (5 bases). CDR1 is MRHNA and CDR2 is SNTAGT in the germline V gene. The V gene lost 3 bases and the J gene lost 5 bases, with 8 bases spanning the gap. The CDR3 contains 14 residues. The CDR3 bases are TGTGCCAGCAGTGAGGGAGATAGGGCCAACGTCCTGACTTTC. Its translation is CASSEGDRANVLTF.

This clonotype was counted only a few times. This chain links TRBV7-9 with TRBJ1-1; unclear D gene. Trimming left V 5 bases short and J 2 bases short, with 15 bases between. The CDR3 contains 15 residues. Per germline, CDR1 SEHNR and CDR2 FQNEAQ (reference sequence). This CDR3 reads CASSPLDRGNTEAFF. The CDR3 DNA reads TGTGCCAGCAGCCCTCTTGACCGGGGTAACACTGAAGCTTTCTTT.

This chain joins TRBV4-1 and TRBJ2-1, with D possibly being TRBD1 (5 bases). The germline V and J ends were trimmed by 0 bases and 12 bases, with 12 bases remaining between them. CDR3 size: 13 residues. Germline CDR1 is MGHRA and CDR2 is YSYEKL. This CDR3 reads CASSQDRDRRQFF. CDR3 coding DNA: TGCGCCAGCAGCCAAGATCGTGACAGACGGCAGTTCTTC.

This clonotype has a count of ten or more. The chain carries TRBV3-1 and TRBJ2-5, with 7 nucleotides matching TRBD2. With 4 bases clipped from V and 1 base from J, the junction kept 6 bases outside the gene matches. Per the germline V gene, CDR1 is LGHDT and CDR2 is YNNKEL (reference sequence). This CDR3 contains 15 residues. The CDR3 nucleotides are TGTGCCAGCAGCCGGGGCGGGGGTGCCCAAGAGACCCAGTACTTC. Its translation is CASSRGGGAQETQYF.

The J gene is TRBJ2-3, the V gene TRBV13; 9 bases map to TRBD2. Trimming cost V 3 bases and J 8 bases; bases outside gene matches: 0. CDR3 size: 12 residues. CDR1 and CDR2 (germline): PRHDT, FYEKMQ (reference sequence). In DNA form, the CDR3 reads TGTGCCAGCAGCTTTAGCGGGGGTACGCAGTATTTT. Protein: CASSFSGGTQYF.

This clonotype was detected only a few times. The chain couples TRBV29-1 to TRBJ2-1; 11 bases are shared with TRBD2. Germline CDR1 is SQVTM and CDR2 is ANQGSEA. J lost 2 bases, V lost 6 bases, and 18 bases had no gene match. The CDR3 totals 19 residues. CDR3 loop: CSVLEISSGTSGPYNEQFF. CDR3 nucleotide sequence: TGCAGCGTCCTCGAAATTTCCTCCGGGACTAGCGGTCCCTACAATGAGCAGTTCTTC.